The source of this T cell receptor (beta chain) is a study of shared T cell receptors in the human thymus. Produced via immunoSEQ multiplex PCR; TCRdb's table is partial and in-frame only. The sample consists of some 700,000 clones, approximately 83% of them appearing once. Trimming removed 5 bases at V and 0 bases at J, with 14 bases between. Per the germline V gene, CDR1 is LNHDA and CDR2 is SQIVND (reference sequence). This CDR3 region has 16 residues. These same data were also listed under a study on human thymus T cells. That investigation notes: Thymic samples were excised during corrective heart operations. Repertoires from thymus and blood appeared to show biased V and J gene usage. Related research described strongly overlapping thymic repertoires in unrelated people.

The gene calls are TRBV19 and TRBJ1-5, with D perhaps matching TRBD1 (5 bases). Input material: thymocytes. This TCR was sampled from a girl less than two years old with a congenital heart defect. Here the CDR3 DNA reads TGTGCCAGTAGTTTACCCAGGGACTATAGCAATCAGCCCCAGCATTTT. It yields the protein CASSLPRDYSNQPQHF.